The T cell receptor beta chain under discussion was sequenced for a study of T cell changes during pregnancy in multiple sclerosis. Using immunoSEQ multiplex PCR, the repertoire was profiled, and TCRdb retains in-frame clones only, with some absent. The table has 20,000 to 25,000 clones, 86% seen once; the top ten hold roughly 8%. This clone showed up just a few times. This TCR was recovered from a female donor in good health, enrolled as a control in a pregnancy study. This specimen consisted of CD8+ T cells from peripheral blood mononuclear cells, obtained in the first trimester of pregnancy.

CDR3 nucleotides: TGTGCCAGCAGTGAAGAGCAGGGGACCCAAGAGACCCAGTACTTC. Translated: CASSEEQGTQETQYF. V gene TRBV6-1 combines with J gene TRBJ2-5, with TRBD1 as a possible D gene (6 bases). Trimming removed 1 base from V and 1 base from J, with 10 bases in between. Germline-derived CDR1 and CDR2 are MNHNS and SASEGT. The CDR3 has 15 residues.